These T cell receptor beta chains were read from a single sample in a study of CD8+ T cells in alopecia areata. Some clones are missing from TCRdb's copy, which holds only in-frame ones; the method was immunoSEQ multiplex PCR. Of around 150,000 clones listed, less than 70% were seen once; the top ten hold 0.7% to 1%. The source material was CD4+ T cells sorted from blood, sampled at week 4, from a patient treated with tofacitinib. These TCRs come from a human donor with alopecia areata. The CDR3 runs from the conserved cysteine through the conserved F or W. Fields, in order: clone size, D gene, V gene, J gene, CDR3 DNA, CDR3 protein. A D gene is named only where the DNA matches it firmly. Only some rows state a clone size, as once, few, many or a class for expanded clones.

clone size: NA
D gene: TRBD2
V gene: TRBV11-2
J gene: TRBJ2-2
CDR3 DNA: TGTGCCAGCAGCCCTAGCGGGGGGGTACCCGGGGAGCTGTTTTTT
CDR3 protein: CASSPSGGVPGELFF

clone size: NA
D gene: NA
V gene: TRBV14
J gene: TRBJ2-6
CDR3 DNA: TGTGCCAGCAGCCATGGACACAACTCTGGGGCCAACGTCCTGACTTTC
CDR3 protein: CASSHGHNSGANVLTF

clone size: many
D gene: NA
V gene: TRBV6-5
J gene: TRBJ1-2
CDR3 DNA: TGTGCCAGCAGTTCGGGGACGGATGCCTATGGCTACACCTTC
CDR3 protein: CASSSGTDAYGYTF

clone size: once
D gene: NA
V gene: TRBV6-6
J gene: TRBJ2-2
CDR3 DNA: TGTGCCAGCAGTCCCCTCGGACAGACCGGGGAGCTGTTTTTT
CDR3 protein: CASSPLGQTGELFF

clone size: NA
D gene: NA
V gene: TRBV30
J gene: TRBJ1-1
CDR3 DNA: TGTGCCTGGTGTGGGCAGACACCCACTGAAGCTTTCTTT
CDR3 protein: CAWCGQTPTEAFF

clone size: once
D gene: NA
V gene: TRBV29-1
J gene: TRBJ2-4
CDR3 DNA: TGCAGCGTTGGTTGGGGTGACATTCAGTACTTC
CDR3 protein: CSVGWGDIQYF

clone size: NA
D gene: NA
V gene: TRBV9
J gene: TRBJ1-1
CDR3 DNA: TGTGCCAGCAGCAAACAGGGGAACACTGAAGCTTTCTTT
CDR3 protein: CASSKQGNTEAFF

clone size: NA
D gene: TRBD1
V gene: TRBV11-2
J gene: TRBJ1-6
CDR3 DNA: TGTGCCAGCAGCTTAGGGGGACAGTCAAATTCACCCCTCCACTTT
CDR3 protein: CASSLGGQSNSPLHF

clone size: NA
D gene: NA
V gene: TRBV23-1
J gene: TRBJ2-7
CDR3 DNA: TGCGCCAGCAGTCAATGTCCAGCCTACGAGCAGTACTTC
CDR3 protein: CASSQCPAYEQYF

clone size: few
D gene: NA
V gene: TRBV4-2
J gene: TRBJ2-7
CDR3 DNA: TGTGCCAGCAGCCAAGATCAAGGACAGCTGTCCTACGAGCAGTACTTC
CDR3 protein: CASSQDQGQLSYEQYF

clone size: NA
D gene: TRBD2
V gene: TRBV29-1
J gene: TRBJ2-3
CDR3 DNA: TGCAGCGTTGGGCTAGCGGTGGGCACAGATACGCAGTATTTT
CDR3 protein: CSVGLAVGTDTQYF

clone size: once
D gene: TRBD2
V gene: TRBV6-5
J gene: TRBJ2-7
CDR3 DNA: TGTGCCAGCAGACTGACTAGCGGGGGCGAGCAGTACTTC
CDR3 protein: CASRLTSGGEQYF

clone size: NA
D gene: TRBD2
V gene: TRBV4-1
J gene: TRBJ2-3
CDR3 DNA: TGCGCCAGCAGCCAAGAACTAGCGTTACGCGCAGATACGCAGTATTTT
CDR3 protein: CASSQELALRADTQYF

clone size: NA
D gene: NA
V gene: TRBV29-1
J gene: TRBJ2-6
CDR3 DNA: TGCAGCGTTGGAGGTCCCAGCTCTGGGGCCAACGTCCTGACTTTC
CDR3 protein: CSVGGPSSGANVLTF

clone size: NA
D gene: NA
V gene: TRBV25-1
J gene: TRBJ1-1
CDR3 DNA: TGTGCCAGCAGTGTAACAGGATTCATGAACACTGAAGCTTTCTTT
CDR3 protein: CASSVTGFMNTEAFF

clone size: few
D gene: NA
V gene: TRBV25-1
J gene: TRBJ2-5
CDR3 DNA: TGTGCCAGCTCTGCCGACCTTTGGGAAGAGACCCAGTACTTC
CDR3 protein: CASSADLWEETQYF

clone size: NA
D gene: NA
V gene: TRBV6-5
J gene: TRBJ1-1
CDR3 DNA: TGTGCCAGCAGTTACGGAAGGGAGACTGAAGCTTTCTTT
CDR3 protein: CASSYGRETEAFF

clone size: NA
D gene: TRBD1
V gene: TRBV29-1
J gene: TRBJ1-5
CDR3 DNA: TGCAGCGTACGGGACAGCTACAATCAGCCCCAGCATTTT
CDR3 protein: CSVRDSYNQPQHF

clone size: NA
D gene: NA
V gene: TRBV30
J gene: TRBJ2-3
CDR3 DNA: TGTGCCTGGAGTCCCTTGCTCGGGGAGTATTTT
CDR3 protein: CAWSPLLGEYF

clone size: few
D gene: TRBD1
V gene: TRBV6-6
J gene: TRBJ2-7
CDR3 DNA: TGTGCCAGCAGCACGGGACAGCGCGAGCAGTACTTC
CDR3 protein: CASSTGQREQYF

clone size: NA
D gene: NA
V gene: TRBV29-1
J gene: TRBJ2-5
CDR3 DNA: TGCAGCGTTGCCCGCACGACCCAAGAGACCCAGTACTTC
CDR3 protein: CSVARTTQETQYF

clone size: NA
D gene: TRBD1
V gene: TRBV29-1
J gene: TRBJ1-2
CDR3 DNA: TGCAGCGCTACGACAGGGCCCTCCAATGGCTACACCTTC
CDR3 protein: CSATTGPSNGYTF

clone size: NA
D gene: NA
V gene: TRBV4-1
J gene: TRBJ1-5
CDR3 DNA: TGCGCCAGCAGCCAAACAGGGCAGGATCAGCCCCAGCATTTT
CDR3 protein: CASSQTGQDQPQHF

clone size: NA
D gene: NA
V gene: TRBV7-9
J gene: TRBJ2-3
CDR3 DNA: TGTGCCAGCAGCCTGTGGGGGACTAGCACAGATACGCAGTATTTT
CDR3 protein: CASSLWGTSTDTQYF

clone size: NA
D gene: NA
V gene: TRBV7-2
J gene: TRBJ2-7
CDR3 DNA: TGTGCCAGCAGCCATCAGGACGGGACCTACGAGCAGTACTTC
CDR3 protein: CASSHQDGTYEQYF

clone size: NA
D gene: TRBD1
V gene: TRBV7-9
J gene: TRBJ1-5
CDR3 DNA: TGTGCCAGCAGCGCAGACAGGGGACATCAGCCCCAGCATTTT
CDR3 protein: CASSADRGHQPQHF

clone size: NA
D gene: TRBD1
V gene: TRBV5-6
J gene: TRBJ2-3
CDR3 DNA: TGTGCCAGCAGCCTCCCGGGACAGAGCACAGATACGCAGTATTTT
CDR3 protein: CASSLPGQSTDTQYF

clone size: NA
D gene: NA
V gene: TRBV25-1
J gene: TRBJ2-7
CDR3 DNA: TGTGCCAGCCGCCGGGACTTCTACGAGCAGTACTTC
CDR3 protein: CASRRDFYEQYF

clone size: NA
D gene: NA
V gene: TRBV10-3
J gene: TRBJ2-1
CDR3 DNA: TGTGCCATAGGGTTCACTAATGAGCAGTTCTTC
CDR3 protein: CAIGFTNEQFF

clone size: NA
D gene: NA
V gene: TRBV5-6
J gene: TRBJ2-5
CDR3 DNA: TGTGCCAGCAGCTTTTTGGAAGGACAGCATTGGGAGACCCAGTACTTC
CDR3 protein: CASSFLEGQHWETQYF

clone size: NA
D gene: TRBD2
V gene: TRBV5-1
J gene: TRBJ2-5
CDR3 DNA: TGCGCCAGCGGAAGGACTAGCGGCAAAGAGACCCAGTACTTC
CDR3 protein: CASGRTSGKETQYF

clone size: NA
D gene: NA
V gene: TRBV30
J gene: TRBJ1-5
CDR3 DNA: TGTGCCTGGACAGGGAGTAGCAATCAGCCCCAGCATTTT
CDR3 protein: CAWTGSSNQPQHF

clone size: NA
D gene: TRBD2
V gene: TRBV2
J gene: TRBJ2-5
CDR3 DNA: TGTGCCAGCAATACCCCGGGACTAGCGGACAAGTACCAAGAGACCCAGTACTTC
CDR3 protein: CASNTPGLADKYQETQYF

clone size: few
D gene: NA
V gene: TRBV5-1
J gene: TRBJ1-2
CDR3 DNA: TGCGCCAGCAGCCCGGAGGGCTATGGCTACACCTTC
CDR3 protein: CASSPEGYGYTF

clone size: few
D gene: NA
V gene: TRBV29-1
J gene: TRBJ1-6
CDR3 DNA: TGCAGCGTTCGGCCAGGGGACAATTCACCCCTCCACTTT
CDR3 protein: CSVRPGDNSPLHF